A selection of T cell receptor beta chains follows, all from one sample in a study of monozygotic twins with inflammatory bowel disease. TCRdb reworked the 5' RACE reads into one entry per CDR3 protein, no DNA. The sample holds around 410,000 distinct CDR3 sequences. The sequenced sample was blood. The receptors shown here come from a human donor with ulcerative colitis or Crohn's disease, or a healthy co-twin of an affected twin (not recorded which). Both conserved end residues are part of each CDR3.

CASSPKNIQYF	TRBJ2-4	TRBV7-9
CASSRRGADYGYTF	TRBJ1-2	TRBV5-4
CSASSPGQGPQHF	TRBJ1-5	TRBV20-1
CASSLTGASGRADTQYF	TRBJ2-3	TRBV7-3
CASSGGGRDTFQETQYF	TRBJ2-5	TRBV9
CASSLAGKYQPQHF	TRBJ1-5	TRBV10-2
CASSPRTGHNQPQHF	TRBJ1-5	TRBV7-2
CASSPGDRSYGYTF	TRBJ1-2	TRBV7-9
CASSPHRDGELFF	TRBJ2-2	TRBV27
CAISATGATDTQYF	TRBJ2-3	TRBV10-3
CASSLARSSYEQYF	TRBJ2-7	TRBV5-1
CASSLGLAGPLEQYF	TRBJ2-7	TRBV18
CASSPRGGQGTQYF	TRBJ2-3	TRBV7-3
CASSSSGLETGELFF	TRBJ2-2	TRBV5-1
CAISAQDRDYEQYF	TRBJ2-7	TRBV10-3
CSASGRTYEQYF	TRBJ2-7	TRBV20-1
CASSPHLGGSSEHEQYF	TRBJ2-7	TRBV6-1
CASSPRDRELNGYTF	TRBJ1-2	TRBV4-3
CASMGERTTDTQYF	TRBJ2-3	TRBV5-5
CASSRTGPETQYF	TRBJ2-5	TRBV7-7
CSAIGSSSYNEQFF	TRBJ2-1	TRBV20-1
CASSLDVTAGYTF	TRBJ1-2	TRBV7-9
CASSQDRGGNQPQHF	TRBJ1-5	TRBV3-1
CASGLAPTARTGRGDIQYF	TRBJ2-4	TRBV5-1
CASRIEPRGDQPQHF	TRBJ1-5	TRBV5-1
CATRAGTGVSGEQYF	TRBJ2-7	TRBV15
CSARAPGSQGDEQFF	TRBJ2-1	TRBV20-1
CASRPLQGINEKLFF	TRBJ1-4	TRBV6-1
CASSLMGQGDTQYF	TRBJ2-3	TRBV27
CASSSGGSPQNIQYF	TRBJ2-4	TRBV6-5
CASRGFGETQYF	TRBJ2-5	TRBV6-5
CASSQMGYEQYF	TRBJ2-7	TRBV13
CASSPGLGMRYGYTF	TRBJ1-2	TRBV28
CASSVEPPGGGELFF	TRBJ2-2	TRBV9
CATSRDTVQNYGYTF	TRBJ1-2	TRBV15
CASSLAGGPRTDTQYF	TRBJ2-3	TRBV4-1
CATSSPSGTGNTIYF	TRBJ1-3	TRBV15
CASSPDYRTDTQYF	TRBJ2-3	TRBV5-1
CSARGGGIGPEAFF	TRBJ1-1	TRBV20-1
CASSSSGGFTGELFF	TRBJ2-2	TRBV5-1
CASSVAGQRGYNEQFF	TRBJ2-1	TRBV9
CASSEVGEAGNTIYF	TRBJ1-3	TRBV5-1
CASSLGQGAGGTEAFF	TRBJ1-1	TRBV12-3/TRBV12-4
CSAIPPGHPNQPQHF	TRBJ1-5	TRBV20-1
CASRPPGFSGGLNEQFF	TRBJ2-1	TRBV6-1
CASSEWQGDSPLHF	TRBJ1-6	TRBV2
CASRSGTMNTEAFF	TRBJ1-1	TRBV25-1
CASSESGPGANVLTF	TRBJ2-6	TRBV25-1
CATKTGGGLGYTF	TRBJ1-2	TRBV28
CASSEGHRSGNTIYF	TRBJ1-3	TRBV2
CASSPYRYQETQYF	TRBJ2-5	TRBV28
CASSLRPRNTGKLFF	TRBJ2-2	TRBV27
CASSLGAGDGTMRKTQYF	TRBJ2-5	TRBV11-2